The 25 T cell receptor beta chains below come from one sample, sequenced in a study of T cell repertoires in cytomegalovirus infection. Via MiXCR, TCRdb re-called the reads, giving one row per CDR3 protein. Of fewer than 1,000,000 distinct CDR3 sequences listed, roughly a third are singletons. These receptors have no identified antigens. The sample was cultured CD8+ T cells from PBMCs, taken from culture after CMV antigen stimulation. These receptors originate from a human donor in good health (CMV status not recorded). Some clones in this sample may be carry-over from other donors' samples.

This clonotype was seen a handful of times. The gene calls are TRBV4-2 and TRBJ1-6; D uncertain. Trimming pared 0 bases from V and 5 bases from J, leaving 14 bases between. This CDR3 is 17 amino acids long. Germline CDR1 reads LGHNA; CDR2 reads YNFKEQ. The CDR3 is CASSQDSPFKHNSPLHF. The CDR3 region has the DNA TGTGCCAGCAGCCAAGATAGTCCATTTAAGCATAATTCACCCCTCCACTTT.

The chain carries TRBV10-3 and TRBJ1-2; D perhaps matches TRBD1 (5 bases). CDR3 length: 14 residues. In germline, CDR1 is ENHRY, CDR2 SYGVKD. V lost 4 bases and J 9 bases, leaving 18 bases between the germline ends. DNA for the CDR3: TGTGCCATCAGTGGCGGGGGACCGCCAATAAGCTACACCTTC. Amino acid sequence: CAISGGGPPISYTF.

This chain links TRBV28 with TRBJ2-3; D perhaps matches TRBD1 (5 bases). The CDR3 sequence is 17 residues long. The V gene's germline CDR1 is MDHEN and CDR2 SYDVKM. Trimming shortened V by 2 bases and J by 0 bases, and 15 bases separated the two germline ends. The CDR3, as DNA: TGTGCCAGCAGTTTACCCCATGGGGCCACGAGCACAGATACGCAGTATTTT. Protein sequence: CASSLPHGATSTDTQYF.

CDR3: CASSFIKRDTDTQYF. DNA of the CDR3: TGTGCCAGCAGCTTCATTAAGCGGGACACAGATACGCAGTATTTT. This chain connects TRBV7-6 to TRBJ2-3; 7 bases agree with TRBD2. The CDR3 sequence is 15 residues long. Germline values: CDR1 SGHVS, CDR2 FNYEAQ. The ends lost 3 bases at V and 2 bases at J; junction bases unmatched: 5.

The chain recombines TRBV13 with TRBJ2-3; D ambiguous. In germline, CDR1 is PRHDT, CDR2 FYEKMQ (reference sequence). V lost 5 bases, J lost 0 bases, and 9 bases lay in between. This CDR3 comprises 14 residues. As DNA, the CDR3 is TGTGCCAGCAGCCGGCCAGAAAGCACAGATACGCAGTATTTT. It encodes CASSRPESTDTQYF.

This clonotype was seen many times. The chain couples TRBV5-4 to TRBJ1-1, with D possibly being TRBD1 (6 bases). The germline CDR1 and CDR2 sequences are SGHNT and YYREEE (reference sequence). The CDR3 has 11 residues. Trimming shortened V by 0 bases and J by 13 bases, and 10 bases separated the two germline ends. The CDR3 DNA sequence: TGTGCCAGCAGCTTGGGGGACAAGGTTTTCTTT. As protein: CASSLGDKVFF.

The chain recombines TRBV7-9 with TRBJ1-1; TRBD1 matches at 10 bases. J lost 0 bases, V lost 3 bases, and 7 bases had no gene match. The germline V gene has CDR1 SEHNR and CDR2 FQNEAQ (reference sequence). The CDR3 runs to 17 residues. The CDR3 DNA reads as TGTGCCAGCAGCTTGACAGGGGGCGCAAGTATGAACACTGAAGCTTTCTTT. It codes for CASSLTGGASMNTEAFF.

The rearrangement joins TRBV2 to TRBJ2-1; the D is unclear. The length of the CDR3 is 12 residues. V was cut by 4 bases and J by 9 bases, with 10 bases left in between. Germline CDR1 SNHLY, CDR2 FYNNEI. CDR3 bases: TGTGCCAGCAGTGTGCGTGCGAGTGAGCAGTTCTTC. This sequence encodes CASSVRASEQFF.

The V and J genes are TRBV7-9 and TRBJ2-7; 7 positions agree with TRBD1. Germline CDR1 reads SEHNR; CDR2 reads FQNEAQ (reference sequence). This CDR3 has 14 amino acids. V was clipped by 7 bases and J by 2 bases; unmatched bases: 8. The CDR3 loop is CASTSGTDPYEQYF. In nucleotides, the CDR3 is TGTGCCAGCACCTCTGGGACAGACCCCTACGAGCAGTACTTC.

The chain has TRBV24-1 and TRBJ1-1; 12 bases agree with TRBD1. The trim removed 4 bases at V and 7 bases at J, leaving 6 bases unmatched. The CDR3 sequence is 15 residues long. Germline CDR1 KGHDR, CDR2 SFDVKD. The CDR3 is CATSDAGTGGNEAFF. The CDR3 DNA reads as TGTGCCACCAGTGACGCCGGGACAGGGGGCAATGAAGCTTTCTTT.

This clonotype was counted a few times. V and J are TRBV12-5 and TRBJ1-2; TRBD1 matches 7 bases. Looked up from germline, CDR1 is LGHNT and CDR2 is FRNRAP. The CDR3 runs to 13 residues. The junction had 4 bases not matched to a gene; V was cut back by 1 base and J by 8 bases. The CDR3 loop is CASGLEGARGYTF. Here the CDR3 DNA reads TGTGCTAGTGGTTTGGAGGGGGCGCGAGGCTACACCTTC.

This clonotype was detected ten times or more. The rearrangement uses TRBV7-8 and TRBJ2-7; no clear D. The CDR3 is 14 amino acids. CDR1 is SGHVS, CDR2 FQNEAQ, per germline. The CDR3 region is CANSLGLGIYEQYV. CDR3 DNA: TGTGCTAACAGCTTAGGCCTGGGGATCTACGAGCAGTACGTC.

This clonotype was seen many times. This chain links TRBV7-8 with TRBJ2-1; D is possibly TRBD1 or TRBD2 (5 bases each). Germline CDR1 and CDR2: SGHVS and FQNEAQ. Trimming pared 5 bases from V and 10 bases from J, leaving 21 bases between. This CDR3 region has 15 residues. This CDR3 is CASSPRGRLMAEQFF. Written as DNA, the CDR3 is TGTGCCAGCAGCCCACGGGGACGACTAATGGCGGAGCAGTTCTTC. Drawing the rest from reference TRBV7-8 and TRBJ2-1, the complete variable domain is GAGVSQSPRYKVAKRGQDVALRCDPISGHVSLFWYQQALGQGPEFLTYFQNEAQLDKSGLPSDRFFAERPEGSVSTLKIQRTQQEDSAVYLCASSPRGRLMAEQFFGPGTRLTVL.

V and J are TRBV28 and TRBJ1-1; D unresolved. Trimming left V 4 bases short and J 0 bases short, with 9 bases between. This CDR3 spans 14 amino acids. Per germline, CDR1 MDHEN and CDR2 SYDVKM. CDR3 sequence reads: CASSSPPLNTEAFF. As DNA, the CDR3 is TGTGCCAGCAGTTCCCCCCCTCTGAACACTGAAGCTTTCTTT.

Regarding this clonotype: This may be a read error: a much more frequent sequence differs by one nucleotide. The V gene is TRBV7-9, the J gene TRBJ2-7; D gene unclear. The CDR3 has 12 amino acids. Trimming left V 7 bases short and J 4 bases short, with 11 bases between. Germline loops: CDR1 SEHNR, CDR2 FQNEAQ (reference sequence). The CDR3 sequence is CASNLRLYEQYF. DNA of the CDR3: TGTGCCAGCAACCTCCGCTTATACGAGCAGTACTTC.

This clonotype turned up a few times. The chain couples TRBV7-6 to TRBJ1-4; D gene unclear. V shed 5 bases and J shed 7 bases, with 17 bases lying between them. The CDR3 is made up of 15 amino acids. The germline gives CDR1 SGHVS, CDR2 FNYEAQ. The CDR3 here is CASSTHREPGEKLFF. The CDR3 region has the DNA TGTGCCAGCAGCACTCACAGAGAACCTGGTGAAAAACTGTTTTTT.

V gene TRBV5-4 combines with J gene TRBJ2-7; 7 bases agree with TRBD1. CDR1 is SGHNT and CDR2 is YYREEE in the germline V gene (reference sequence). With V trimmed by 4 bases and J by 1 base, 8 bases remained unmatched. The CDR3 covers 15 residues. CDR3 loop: CASSPTGPMSYEQYF. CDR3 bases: TGTGCCAGCAGCCCGACAGGGCCAATGTCCTACGAGCAGTACTTC.

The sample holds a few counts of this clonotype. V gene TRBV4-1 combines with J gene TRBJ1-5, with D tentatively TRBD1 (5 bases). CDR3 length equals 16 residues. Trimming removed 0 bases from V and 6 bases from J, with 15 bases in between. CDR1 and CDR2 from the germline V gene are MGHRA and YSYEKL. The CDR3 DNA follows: TGCGCCAGCAGCCAAGAAGTAGGGGACCGGGGTCAGCCCCAGCATTTT. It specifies CASSQEVGDRGQPQHF.

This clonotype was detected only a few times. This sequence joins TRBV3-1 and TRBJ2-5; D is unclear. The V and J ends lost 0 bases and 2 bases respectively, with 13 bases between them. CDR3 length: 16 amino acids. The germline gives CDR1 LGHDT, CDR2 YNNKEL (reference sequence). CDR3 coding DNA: TGTGCCAGCAGCCAAGACAAGCTATCCCTACAAGAGACCCAGTACTTC. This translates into CASSQDKLSLQETQYF.

The CDR3 coding sequence is TGTGCCAGCATGGACATTAGGTATGAGCAGTTCTTC. Translation gives CASMDIRYEQFF. This chain links TRBV6-5 with TRBJ2-1, with a possible D match to TRBD1 (5 bases). Germline V gene data show CDR1 as MNHEY and CDR2 as SVGAGI. V shed 7 bases and J shed 8 bases, with 12 bases lying between them. This CDR3 is built from 12 residues.

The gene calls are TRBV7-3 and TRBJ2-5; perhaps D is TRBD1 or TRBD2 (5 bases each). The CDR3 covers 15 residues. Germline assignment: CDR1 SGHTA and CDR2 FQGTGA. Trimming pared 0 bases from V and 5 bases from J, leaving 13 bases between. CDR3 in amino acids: CASSLTYGTGETQYF. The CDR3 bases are TGTGCCAGCAGCTTAACGTATGGGACGGGGGAGACCCAGTACTTC.

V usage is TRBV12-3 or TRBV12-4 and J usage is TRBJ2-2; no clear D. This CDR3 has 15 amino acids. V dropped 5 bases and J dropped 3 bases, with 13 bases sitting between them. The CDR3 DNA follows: TGTGCCAGCAGTCTCCGTGTGTGGGACACCGGGGAGCTGTTTTTT. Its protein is CASSLRVWDTGELFF.

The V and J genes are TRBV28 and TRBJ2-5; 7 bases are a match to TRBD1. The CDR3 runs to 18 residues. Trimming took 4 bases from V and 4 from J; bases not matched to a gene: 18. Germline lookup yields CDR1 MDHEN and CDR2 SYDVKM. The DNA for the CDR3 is TGTGCCAGCAGTTCGAAGGGGGCGACCCACCCCAGCGGAGAGACCCAGTACTTC. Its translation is CASSSKGATHPSGETQYF.

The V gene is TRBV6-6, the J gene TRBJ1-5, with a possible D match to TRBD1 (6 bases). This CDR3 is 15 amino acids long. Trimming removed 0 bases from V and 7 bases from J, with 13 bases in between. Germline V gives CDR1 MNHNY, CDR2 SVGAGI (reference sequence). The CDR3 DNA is TGTGCCAGCAGTTACTCACAGGGAAGGGAGCAGCCCCAGCATTTT. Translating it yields CASSYSQGREQPQHF.

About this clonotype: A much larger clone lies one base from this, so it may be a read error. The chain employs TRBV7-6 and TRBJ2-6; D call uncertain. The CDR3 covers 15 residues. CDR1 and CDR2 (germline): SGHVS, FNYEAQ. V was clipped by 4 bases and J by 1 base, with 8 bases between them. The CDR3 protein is CASSSHGSGANVLTF. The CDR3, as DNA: TGTGCCAGCAGCTCACATGGGTCTGGGGCCAACGTCCTGACTTTC.